This T cell receptor beta chain was profiled in a study of T-cell reconstitution after alpha-beta-depleted transplantation in children. Study-level findings and limits: After one year, T-cell counts and TCRbeta diversity mostly came from new T cells. Reportedly, only several hundred clones from non-depleted graft cells drove alpha-beta T-cell counts at about two months. For some patients, TCRbeta diversity was high at day 60 because of recipient T cells and thymic progenitors that survived.

Ten or more counts support this clonotype. Its matching antigen is unknown. This sample's TCRbeta library carried unique molecular identifier barcodes. From the PCR reads, TCRdb called clonotypes with MiXCR, one entry per CDR3 protein. Among tens of thousands of distinct CDR3 sequences, 4.9% were seen once, and the ten largest hold 18%. V lost 4 bases, J lost 6 bases, and 11 bases lay in between. This CDR3 contains 13 residues. The V gene's germline CDR1 is SGHRS and CDR2 YFSETQ. The chain combines TRBV5-1 with TRBJ2-1, with D uncertain. Sequencing used PBMCs, mostly from graft donor cells, obtained 180 days after TCRalphabeta/CD19-depleted stem cell transplant. This TCR derives from a boy less than two years old who had a stem cell transplant for acute myeloid leukemia, so the T cells may come from the graft donor. The CDR3 DNA sequence: TGCGCCAGCAGCCTCGGACCGGGCAATGAGCAGTTCTTC. Amino acid sequence: CASSLGPGNEQFF.